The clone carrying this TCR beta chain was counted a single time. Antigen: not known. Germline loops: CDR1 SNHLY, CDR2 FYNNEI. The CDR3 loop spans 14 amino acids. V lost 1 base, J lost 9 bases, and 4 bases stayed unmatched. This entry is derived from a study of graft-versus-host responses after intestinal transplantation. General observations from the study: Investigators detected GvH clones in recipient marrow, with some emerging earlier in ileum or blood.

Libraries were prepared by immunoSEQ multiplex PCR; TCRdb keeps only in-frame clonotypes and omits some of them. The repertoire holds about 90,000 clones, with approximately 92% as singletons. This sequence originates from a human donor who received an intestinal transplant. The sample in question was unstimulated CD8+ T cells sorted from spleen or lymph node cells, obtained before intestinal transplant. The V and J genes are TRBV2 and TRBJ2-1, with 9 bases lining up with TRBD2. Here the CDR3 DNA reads TGTGCCAGCAGTGAAGGGCGACTAGCGGCTGAGCAGTTCTTC. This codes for CASSEGRLAAEQFF.